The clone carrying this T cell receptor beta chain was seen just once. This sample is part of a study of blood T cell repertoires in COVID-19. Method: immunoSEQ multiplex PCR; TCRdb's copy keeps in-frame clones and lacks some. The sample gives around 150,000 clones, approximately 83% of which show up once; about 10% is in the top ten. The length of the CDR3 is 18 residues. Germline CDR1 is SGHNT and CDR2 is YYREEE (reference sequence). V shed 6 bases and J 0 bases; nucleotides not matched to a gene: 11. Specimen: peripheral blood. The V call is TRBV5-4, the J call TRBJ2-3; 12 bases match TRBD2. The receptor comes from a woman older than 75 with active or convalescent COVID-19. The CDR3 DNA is TGTGCCAGCAACTCAGCTAGCGGGGGGGCTCGTAGCACAGATACGCAGTATTTT. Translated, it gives CASNSASGGARSTDTQYF.